This record looks at one TCR beta chain sequence and its context. This sample was included in a study of patients and donors after allogeneic stem cell transplantation. TCRdb re-analysed the RT-PCR reads in MiXCR, keeping a single row per CDR3 protein. The sample yields 100,000 to 130,000 distinct CDR3 sequences, over 30% seen once. This receptor was identified in a human donor who was either an allogeneic HSCT recipient or a stem cell or donor lymphocyte infusion donor (not recorded which). It is not recorded whose cells these are; they may come from a transplant donor. Sequences were obtained from blood, either unsorted or a sorted T cell fraction (not recorded which).

The CDR3 here is CASSQISGRETGELFF. CDR3 nucleotide sequence: TGTGCCAGCAGCCAAATTAGCGGGAGAGAGACCGGGGAGCTGTTTTTT. The chain joins TRBV4-2 to TRBJ2-2; 9 nucleotides align to TRBD2. Germline V gene data show CDR1 as LGHNA and CDR2 as YNFKEQ. V lost 2 bases to trimming and J lost 5 bases; unmatched junction nucleotides: 6. This CDR3 is 16 amino acids long.